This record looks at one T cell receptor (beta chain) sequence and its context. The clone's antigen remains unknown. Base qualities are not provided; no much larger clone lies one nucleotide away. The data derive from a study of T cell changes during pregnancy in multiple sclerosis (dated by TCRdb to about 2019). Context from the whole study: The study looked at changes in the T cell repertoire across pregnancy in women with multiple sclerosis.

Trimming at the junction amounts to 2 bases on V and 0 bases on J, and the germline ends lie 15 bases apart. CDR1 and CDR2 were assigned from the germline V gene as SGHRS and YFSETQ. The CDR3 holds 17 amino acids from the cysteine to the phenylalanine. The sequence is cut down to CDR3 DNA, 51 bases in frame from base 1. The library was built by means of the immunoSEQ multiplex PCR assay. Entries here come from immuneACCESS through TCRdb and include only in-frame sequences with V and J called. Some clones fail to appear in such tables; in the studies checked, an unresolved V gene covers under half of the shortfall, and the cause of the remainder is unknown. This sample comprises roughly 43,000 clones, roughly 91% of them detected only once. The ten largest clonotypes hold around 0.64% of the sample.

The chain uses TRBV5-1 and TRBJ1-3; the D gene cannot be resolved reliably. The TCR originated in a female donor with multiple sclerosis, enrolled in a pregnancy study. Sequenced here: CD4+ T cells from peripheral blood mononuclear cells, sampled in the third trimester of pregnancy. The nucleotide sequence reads TGCGCCAGCAGCTTTCTCCCTGCTGCCAGCTCTGGAAACACCATATATTTT. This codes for CASSFLPAASSGNTIYF.